These 10 T cell receptor beta chains came from one sample sequenced in a study of blood T cell repertoires in COVID-19. TCRdb keeps only in-frame clones here, not all; method: immunoSEQ multiplex PCR. The sample shows some 81,000 clones, 90% to 95% of them seen only once. Sequenced input: peripheral blood. Receptor source: a human donor with active COVID-19. The donor label of this sample is uncertain.

This clone was detected a few times. The rearrangement uses TRBV5-1 and TRBJ1-1; 8 bases match TRBD1. Germline V gene lookup returns CDR1 SGHRS and CDR2 YFSETQ. This CDR3 has 14 amino acids. V was clipped by 4 bases and J by 4 bases; unmatched bases: 6. Here the CDR3 reads CASSDTGGTTEAFF. The CDR3 DNA follows: TGCGCCAGCAGCGATACAGGGGGTACCACTGAAGCTTTCTTT.

The chain carries TRBV6-5 and TRBJ2-2; TRBD1 matches 9 bases. Trimming cost V 4 bases and J 5 bases; bases outside gene matches: 5. This CDR3 region has 15 residues. Germline V gene data show CDR1 as MNHEY and CDR2 as SVGAGI. The CDR3 here is CASSFNRGRTGELFF. In DNA form, the CDR3 reads TGTGCCAGCAGTTTCAACAGGGGGCGAACCGGGGAGCTGTTTTTT.

This clone was counted a few times. The J gene is TRBJ2-7, the V gene TRBV10-1, with D unresolved. From germline, CDR1 is WNHNN and CDR2 SYGVQD (reference sequence). Trimming shortened V by 3 bases and J by 3 bases, and 9 bases separated the two germline ends. This CDR3 has 13 amino acids. CDR3 residues: CASSELAIYEQYF. As DNA, the CDR3 is TGCGCCAGCAGTGAATTGGCCATCTACGAGCAGTACTTC.

The chain links TRBV7-9 to TRBJ1-4; D remains ambiguous. This CDR3 comprises 14 residues. Looked up from germline, CDR1 is SEHNR and CDR2 is FQNEAQ (reference sequence). Deletions cut 5 bases from V and 1 base from J, with 8 bases between. The CDR3 is CASSRLRTNEKLFF. CDR3 DNA sequence: TGTGCCAGCAGCCGACTAAGAACTAATGAAAAACTGTTTTTT. Together with reference TRBV7-9 and TRBJ1-4, the CDR3 gives the full variable domain: DTGVSQNPRHKITKRGQNVTFRCDPISEHNRLYWYRQTLGQGPEFLTYFQNEAQLEKSRLLSDRFSAERPKGSFSTLEIQRTEQGDSAMYLCASSRLRTNEKLFFGSGTQLSVL.

V is TRBV6-1 and J is TRBJ1-5; D not resolved. Trimming removed 2 bases from V and 1 base from J, with 6 bases in between. The CDR3 has 14 amino acids. Germline lookup yields CDR1 MNHNS and CDR2 SASEGT. The CDR3 spells CASSESGSNQPQHF. The CDR3 DNA is TGTGCCAGCAGTGAATCGGGGAGCAATCAGCCCCAGCATTTT.

V and J are TRBV2 and TRBJ2-5, with D maybe TRBD1 (5 bases). The CDR3 spans 15 residues. Per germline, CDR1 SNHLY and CDR2 FYNNEI. V lost 6 bases and J 5 bases, leaving 19 bases between the germline ends. Written as DNA, the CDR3 is TGTGCCAGCAGGGGGCAGGGTTCCCCCCGGGAGACCCAGTACTTC. Translated: CASRGQGSPRETQYF.

V usage is TRBV28 and J usage is TRBJ2-7; 9 nucleotides line up with TRBD1. The CDR3 is made up of 15 amino acids. J was trimmed by 3 bases and V by 5 bases; bases with no gene match: 8. Germline V gene sequence: CDR1 MDHEN, CDR2 SYDVKM. The CDR3: CASSPSTGGFYEQYF. The CDR3 DNA reads as TGTGCCAGCAGTCCGTCGACAGGGGGGTTCTACGAGCAGTACTTC. Based on the CDR3 plus reference TRBV28 and TRBJ2-7, the full variable domain is DVKVTQSSRYLVKRTGEKVFLECVQDMDHENMFWYRQDPGLGLRLIYFSYDVKMKEKGDIPEGYSVSREKKERFSLILESASTNQTSMYLCASSPSTGGFYEQYFGPGTRLTVT.

The chain joins TRBV7-9 to TRBJ2-7, with 7 bases identical to TRBD1. Germline CDR1 is SEHNR and CDR2 is FQNEAQ (reference sequence). The CDR3 extends over 11 amino acids. V was pared by 5 bases and J by 11 bases, with 6 bases of the junction left unmatched. The CDR3, as DNA: TGTGCCAGCAGCGAGGGACAGAGTAAGTACTTC. Translation gives CASSEGQSKYF.

The rearrangement joins TRBV11-2 to TRBJ2-7; no firm D call. Between the trimmed V and J ends, which lost 0 bases and 4 bases, there was a span of 10 bases. Germline V gives CDR1 SGHAT, CDR2 FQNNGV. The CDR3 spans 14 residues. DNA of the CDR3: TGTGCCAGCAGCTTAGATCAAGTGCGATACGAGCAGTACTTC. It translates to CASSLDQVRYEQYF.

The CDR3 spells CASSSERRGTGELFF. In DNA form, the CDR3 reads TGCGCCAGCAGCTCCGAGCGAAGGGGCACCGGGGAGCTGTTTTTT. This chain uses TRBV4-1 with TRBJ2-2; D is possibly TRBD1 (5 bases). Germline V lookup: CDR1 MGHRA, CDR2 YSYEKL. Trimming cost V 5 bases and J 4 bases, with 14 bases left between them. CDR3 length equals 15 residues.